A selection of T cell receptor beta chains follows, all from one sample in a study of PD-1 blockade in classical Hodgkin lymphoma. Only in-frame clones appear in the TCRdb table, and some are missing; sequencing was by immunoSEQ multiplex PCR. The sample has some 18,000 clones; roughly 87% are singletons. Here the sequenced sample was peripheral blood mononuclear cells (PBMCs), taken before the second cycle of nivolumab. Receptors originate from a human donor with classical Hodgkin lymphoma. Each CDR3 is given with its conserved first and last residue. D genes are given only for firm matches. Some rows have no size entry. The others give once, few or many, or a class for an expanded clone.

>TRBV7-3|few|.|TRBJ2-7
CASSFRTDSYEQYF
TGTGCCAGCAGCTTCAGGACGGATTCCTACGAGCAGTACTTC
>TRBV9|.|TRBD1|TRBJ1-6
CASSARGQGNSPLHF
TGTGCCAGCAGCGCACGGGGACAGGGTAATTCACCCCTCCACTTT
>TRBV30|once|.|TRBJ2-2
CAWEKARVGTGELFF
TGTGCCTGGGAAAAGGCAAGGGTTGGCACCGGGGAGCTGTTTTTT
>TRBV6-1|once|TRBD2|TRBJ2-7
CASSEWAGVSYEQYF
TGTGCCAGCAGTGAATGGGCGGGGGTTTCCTACGAGCAGTACTTC
>TRBV5-5|.|.|TRBJ2-3
CASLGATSTDTQYF
TGTGCCAGCCTAGGGGCCACTAGCACAGATACGCAGTATTTT
>TRBV18|.|.|TRBJ2-7
CASSPGGGYSSYEQYF
TGTGCCAGCTCACCGGGTGGGGGTTATAGCTCCTACGAGCAGTACTTC
>TRBV5-6|.|.|TRBJ1-2
CASSLRAGVRAGGYTF
TGTGCCAGCAGCTTGCGGGCAGGGGTCAGGGCGGGCGGCTACACCTTC
>TRBV7-1|.|.|TRBJ1-5
CASSLSRAHQPQHF
TGTGCCAGCAGCTTGTCGCGGGCGCATCAGCCCCAGCATTTT
>TRBV5-1|once|.|TRBJ2-2
CASSPFGMDTGELFF
TGCGCCAGCAGTCCCTTCGGGATGGACACCGGGGAGCTGTTTTTT
>TRBV15|.|.|TRBJ2-7
CATSTTIAGQSYEQYF
TGTGCCACCAGCACAACGATCGCGGGACAGAGTTACGAGCAGTACTTC
>TRBV25-1|.|TRBD2|TRBJ2-7
CASSEESGAYEQYF
TGTGCCAGCAGTGAAGAAAGCGGGGCCTACGAGCAGTACTTC
>TRBV28|.|.|TRBJ2-5
CASSLKQGGETQYF
TGTGCCAGCAGTTTAAAACAGGGCGGGGAGACCCAGTACTTC
>TRBV7-2|.|.|TRBJ1-4
CASSYTVTNEKLFF
TGTGCCAGCAGCTACACAGTGACAAATGAAAAACTGTTTTTT
>TRBV27|few|TRBD1|TRBJ1-4
CASRGGLPGVEKLFF
TGTGCCAGCAGAGGGGGCCTCCCGGGGGTAGAAAAACTGTTTTTT
>TRBV7-8|.|TRBD1|TRBJ2-1
CASSSPGQGHVNEQFF
TGTGCCAGCAGCTCGCCGGGACAGGGACATGTAAATGAGCAGTTCTTC
>TRBV10-3|once|TRBD1|TRBJ2-6
CAISDRGLGGANVLTF
TGTGCCATCAGCGACAGGGGGCTGGGAGGGGCCAACGTCCTGACTTTC
>TRBV2|.|.|TRBJ2-7
CASSEALQGAGGYEQYF
TGTGCCAGCAGTGAAGCGCTTCAGGGAGCGGGCGGGTACGAGCAGTACTTC
>TRBV7-9|.|.|TRBJ1-5
CASSPTRGGIQPQHF
TGTGCCAGCAGCCCGACACGGGGCGGGATTCAGCCCCAGCATTTT
>TRBV5-5|.|.|TRBJ2-7
CASSLSISSYEQYF
TGTGCCAGCAGCTTGTCCATAAGCTCCTACGAGCAGTACTTC
>TRBV7-3|.|.|TRBJ1-5
CASSLSRAHQPQHF
TGTGCCAGCAGCTTGTCGCGGGCGCATCAGCCCCAGCATTTT
>TRBV28|.|.|TRBJ1-4
CASRSNRVSRSALNEKLFF
TGTGCCAGCAGGTCGAACAGGGTTTCGAGGTCGGCCCTTAATGAAAAACTGTTTTTT
>TRBV6-5|.|.|TRBJ2-1
CASSYGLGYNEQFF
TGTGCCAGCAGTTATGGCCTAGGCTACAATGAGCAGTTCTTC
>TRBV5-6|.|TRBD1|TRBJ1-5
CASSFRGMGGQAQHF
TGTGCCAGCAGCTTCAGGGGGATGGGGGGTCAGGCCCAGCATTTT
>TRBV9|.|TRBD2|TRBJ2-3
CASSVLAGGQQDTQYF
TGTGCCAGCAGCGTTTTAGCGGGGGGGCAACAAGATACGCAGTATTTT
>TRBV15|.|.|TRBJ2-3
CATSRDTALDTQYF
TGTGCCACCAGCAGAGATACCGCCCTAGATACGCAGTATTTT
>TRBV5-1|once|.|TRBJ2-2
CASSLRYLAPRGGELFF
TGCGCCAGCAGCTTGCGGTACCTAGCCCCTAGAGGAGGGGAGCTGTTTTTT
>TRBV6-1|.|TRBD2|TRBJ2-3
CASSDLLAGGGGDTQYF
TGTGCCAGCAGTGACCTACTAGCGGGGGGAGGAGGGGATACGCAGTATTTT
>TRBV7-9|.|.|TRBJ1-3
CASSSTMFSGNTIYF
TGTGCCAGCAGCTCCACTATGTTCTCTGGAAACACCATATATTTT
>TRBV7-9|.|.|TRBJ1-3
CASSLAGFSGNTIYF
TGTGCCAGCAGCTTAGCCGGGTTTTCTGGAAACACCATATATTTT
>TRBV18|.|TRBD1|TRBJ2-1
CASSPQGAYNEQFF
TGTGCCAGCTCACCTCAGGGGGCTTACAATGAGCAGTTCTTC
>TRBV19|.|.|TRBJ1-5
CASSIWGQPQHF
TGTGCCAGTAGTATATGGGGTCAGCCCCAGCATTTT